This TCR beta chain was captured by sequencing in a study of blood T cells in healthy people across ages. In terms of origin and age, donors were healthy Caucasian individuals from Russia aged roughly 6 to 95. Around 10 milliliters of peripheral blood were drawn from each donor. A J-beta primer mix and a sample-barcoded 5' primer were used in a second PCR of about 7 to 12 cycles. MiXCR, run by TCRdb on the 5' RACE reads, gives a single entry per CDR3 protein. Among 1.5 million to 2 million distinct CDR3 sequences, about 30% were seen once, and the ten largest hold roughly 8.2%. Turning to this clonotype: What it binds is unknown.

Study results and caveats: Naive T cell percentage and TCR beta diversity correlated strongly.

The specimen sequenced was blood. This clonotype originated in a woman younger than 45 in good health.

The CDR3 DNA follows: TGTGCCAGCAGCCAAGTCCGCGGGAGGGCCGATAATGAGCAGTTCTTC. Translation: CASSQVRGRADNEQFF. This chain connects TRBV3-1 to TRBJ2-1; TRBD2 aligns across 9 bases. Germline V gene lookup returns CDR1 LGHDT and CDR2 YNNKEL (reference sequence). V shed 1 base, J shed 7 bases, and the junction held 8 bases outside the gene matches. CDR3 length equals 16 residues.